Following are 20 T cell receptor beta chains from one sample sequenced in a study of T cell changes during pregnancy in multiple sclerosis. Produced via immunoSEQ multiplex PCR; TCRdb's table is partial and in-frame only. Of 90,000 to 100,000 clones listed, approximately 95% are singletons. Source: peripheral blood, taken in the first trimester of pregnancy. The receptors were gathered from a female donor with multiple sclerosis, enrolled in a pregnancy study.

The V gene is TRBV7-9, the J gene TRBJ1-2; 8 bases agree with TRBD1. Germline CDR1 reads SEHNR; CDR2 reads FQNEAQ (reference sequence). This CDR3 comprises 15 residues. J was trimmed by 5 bases and V by 5 bases; bases with no gene match: 10. CDR3 region: CASSTGQGSKYGYTF. CDR3 coding DNA: TGTGCCAGCAGCACCGGACAGGGATCCAAGTATGGCTACACCTTC.

The chain links TRBV6-5 to TRBJ2-7; tentative D call: TRBD1 (6 bases). Germline CDR1 is MNHEY and CDR2 is SVGAGI. The germline V and J ends were trimmed by 4 bases and 5 bases, with 18 bases remaining between them. The CDR3 sequence is 15 residues long. The CDR3 sequence: CASSSDGRGWDEQYF. The CDR3 DNA reads as TGTGCCAGCAGTTCCGATGGCAGGGGATGGGACGAGCAGTACTTC.

The V call is TRBV12-5, the J call TRBJ1-2, with 7 bases identical to TRBD1. V trimming: 0 bases; J trimming: 0 bases; junction bases outside the gene matches: 13. Germline CDR1 is LGHNT and CDR2 is FRNRAP. This CDR3 is 19 amino acids long. CDR3 sequence (DNA): TGTGCTAGTGGTTTGGTAGTATGGGCGGACAGGTCCACTAACTATGGCTACACCTTC. Protein sequence: CASGLVVWADRSTNYGYTF.

A single count supports this clone. The J gene is TRBJ1-6, the V gene TRBV27, with TRBD1 identical over 9 bases. The CDR3 runs to 15 residues. In germline, CDR1 is MNHEY, CDR2 SMNVEV (reference sequence). V dropped 4 bases and J dropped 10; count of bases not matched to a gene: 8. CDR3 DNA: TGTGCCAGCAGTTCCTCCGGGACAGGGTTGTCACCCCTCCACTTT. It yields the protein CASSSSGTGLSPLHF.

The V and J genes are TRBV6-5 and TRBJ2-5; 9 bases match TRBD2. This CDR3 contains 15 residues. J was trimmed by 2 bases and V by 2 bases; bases with no gene match: 3. From germline, CDR1 is MNHEY and CDR2 SVGAGI. The CDR3 coding sequence is TGTGCCAGCAGTTACCAGCGGGGGGTACAAGAGACCCAGTACTTC. Translation gives CASSYQRGVQETQYF.

The CDR3 region has the DNA TGTGCCACCCGAGGGGGGGGCGATCAGCCCCAGCATTTT. Encoded protein: CATRGGGDQPQHF. The V and J genes are TRBV10-3 and TRBJ1-5, with D perhaps matching TRBD1 (6 bases). This CDR3 spans 13 amino acids. Trimming removed 10 bases from V and 5 bases from J, with 15 bases in between. Per germline, CDR1 ENHRY and CDR2 SYGVKD.

This clone appeared a single time. The chain uses TRBV6-5 and TRBJ2-3; D call uncertain. Trimming left V 4 bases short and J 2 bases short, with 7 bases between. The length of the CDR3 is 13 residues. Germline CDR1 MNHEY, CDR2 SVGAGI. CDR3 amino acids: CASSFQDTDTQYF. The CDR3 DNA sequence: TGTGCCAGCAGTTTCCAGGACACAGATACGCAGTATTTT.

The chain links TRBV4-1 to TRBJ2-5; tentatively, D is TRBD1 (5 bases). Deletions cut 1 base from V and 1 base from J, with 10 bases between. This CDR3 is built from 15 residues. Germline V CDR1 and CDR2: MGHRA, YSYEKL. The CDR3 loop reads CASSQVLTAQETQYF. CDR3 coding DNA: TGCGCCAGCAGCCAAGTTTTGACAGCCCAAGAGACCCAGTACTTC.

The rearrangement joins TRBV4-1 to TRBJ2-2, with 7 bases that match TRBD1. CDR1 MGHRA and CDR2 YSYEKL come from the germline V gene. J was trimmed by 4 bases and V by 0 bases; bases with no gene match: 5. The CDR3 runs 16 residues. The CDR3 DNA is TGCGCCAGCAGCCAAGATATGCACAGGGGCACCGGGGAGCTGTTTTTT. It codes for CASSQDMHRGTGELFF.

The rearrangement joins TRBV10-3 to TRBJ2-1, with D possibly being TRBD2 (7 bases). This CDR3 has 14 residues. V was shortened by 0 bases and J by 7 bases, with 10 bases between the two germline ends. Germline CDR1 reads ENHRY; CDR2 reads SYGVKD. The CDR3 nucleotides are TGTGCCATCAGTGAGTCGGGAGGGGGGAATGAGCAGTTCTTC. Its protein is CAISESGGGNEQFF.

The chain recombines TRBV7-9 with TRBJ1-1; possible D gene TRBD1, 5 bases. This CDR3 is built from 13 residues. V lost 4 bases to trimming and J lost 4 bases, with 10 bases between them. Germline loops: CDR1 SEHNR, CDR2 FQNEAQ (reference sequence). The CDR3, as DNA: TGTGCCAGCAGCTCCGACAGAGCCACTGAAGCTTTCTTT. Amino acid sequence: CASSSDRATEAFF.

This clone was counted once. The CDR3 loop reads CASSLEGVAGGYTF. The CDR3 nucleotides are TGTGCCAGCAGCTTGGAAGGGGTAGCGGGGGGCTACACCTTC. The chain couples TRBV5-6 to TRBJ1-2, with a tentative D call TRBD1 (5 bases). V shed 0 bases and J shed 8 bases, with 14 bases lying between them. The germline V gene encodes CDR1 SGHDT and CDR2 YYEEEE. The CDR3 contains 14 residues.

The chain employs TRBV5-8 and TRBJ2-7, with a tentative D call TRBD2 (5 bases). Germline loops: CDR1 SGHTS, CDR2 YDEGEE. The germline V and J ends were trimmed by 4 bases and 5 bases, with 22 bases remaining between them. This CDR3 region has 16 residues. The CDR3 bases are TGTGCCAGCAGCCCGACTGGGCGGGCCGCCAGTAACGAGCAGTACTTC. Translation: CASSPTGRAASNEQYF.

The gene calls are TRBV20-1 and TRBJ1-1; D is uncertain. V gave up 6 bases and J gave up 7 bases, with 9 bases separating them. CDR1 and CDR2 from the germline V gene are DFQATT and SNEGSKA (reference sequence). The CDR3 extends over 10 amino acids. CDR3 sequence: CSAIHVEAFF. The DNA for the CDR3 is TGCAGTGCCATACACGTTGAAGCTTTCTTT.

The V call is TRBV28, the J call TRBJ1-2; D is perhaps TRBD1 (5 bases). Germline V gene data show CDR1 as MDHEN and CDR2 as SYDVKM. V shed 3 bases and J shed 4 bases, with 12 bases lying between them. This CDR3 spans 14 amino acids. As DNA, the CDR3 is TGTGCCAGCAGTTTCGCGACAGCCTCCTATGGCTACACCTTC. Amino acids: CASSFATASYGYTF.

This clone was counted only a few times. CDR3 nucleotides: TGTGCCAGCAGCCCCGGGGGGACAGGAAATTCACCCCTCCACTTT. Its translation is CASSPGGTGNSPLHF. This chain links TRBV13 with TRBJ1-6, with 8 bases that match TRBD1. V lost 5 bases to trimming and J lost 7 bases; unmatched junction nucleotides: 7. The CDR3 length is 15 residues. CDR1 PRHDT and CDR2 FYEKMQ come from the germline V gene (reference sequence).

The J gene is TRBJ2-2, the V gene TRBV7-3; 12 bases are a match to TRBD2. The CDR3 consists of 20 residues. Germline V gene sequence: CDR1 SGHTA, CDR2 FQGTGA. V trimming: 4 bases; J trimming: 4 bases; junction bases outside the gene matches: 16. For the CDR3, the DNA is TGTGCCAGCAGCTCAACTAGCGGGGGGATTGGGACGATGGGCACCGGGGAGCTGTTTTTT. Its translation: CASSSTSGGIGTMGTGELFF.

The chain combines TRBV11-3 with TRBJ2-1; TRBD1 agrees at 7 bases. The CDR3 length is 17 residues. Trimming took 7 bases from V and 6 from J; bases not matched to a gene: 18. Germline lookup yields CDR1 SGHNT and CDR2 YENEEA. The CDR3 nucleotides read TGTGCCAGCATCACCAACGTAACAGGGGAAAAGGGCAATGAGCAGTTCTTC. It is translated as CASITNVTGEKGNEQFF.

This chain links TRBV11-1 with TRBJ2-7; TRBD2 aligns across 8 bases. Per the germline V gene, CDR1 is SGHAT and CDR2 is FQDESV (reference sequence). This CDR3 is built from 15 residues. With 2 bases clipped from V and 3 bases from J, the junction kept 6 bases outside the gene matches. As DNA, the CDR3 is TGTGCCAGCAGCTTAACTCGGGGGGGATACTACGAGCAGTACTTC. It translates to CASSLTRGGYYEQYF.

The chain recombines TRBV4-2 with TRBJ1-5; D ambiguous. This CDR3 spans 18 amino acids. Trimming took off 0 bases at V and 0 bases at J, with 15 bases between the two ends. Germline V gene lookup returns CDR1 LGHNA and CDR2 YNFKEQ. The CDR3 nucleotides read TGTGCCAGCAGCCAAGAAAGTTCCCGGGGAGATAGCAATCAGCCCCAGCATTTT. It is translated as CASSQESSRGDSNQPQHF.